The 14 T cell receptor beta chains listed next were all sequenced from one sample in a study of radiation and T cells in renal cell carcinoma. Regarding time point: blood 4 weeks post-SBRT, at nephrectomy. As for treatment: 15 Gy SBRT to primary tumor, nephrectomy 4 weeks later. Clones were read by immunoSEQ multiplex PCR, and TCRdb kept only the in-frame ones, dropping some. In the table there are about 76,000 clones, 89% of which are singletons. This material consisted of blood, taken from a patient whose treatment included radiotherapy and nephrectomy. These receptors were collected from a woman aged 65 to 85 with renal cell carcinoma.

This chain joins TRBV6-5 and TRBJ1-1, with 8 bases matching TRBD1. In germline, CDR1 is MNHEY, CDR2 SVGAGI. CDR3 length: 16 residues. The ends lost 1 base at V and 1 base at J; junction bases unmatched: 5. CDR3 loop: CASSYLTGTGNTEAFF. As DNA, the CDR3 is TGTGCCAGCAGTTACTTGACCGGGACAGGGAACACTGAAGCTTTCTTT.

This clone was found once. The CDR3 here is CASSYKGGGRETQYF. In DNA form, the CDR3 reads TGTGCCAGCAGCTATAAAGGTGGGGGACGGGAGACCCAGTACTTC. V is TRBV7-2 and J is TRBJ2-5; perhaps D is TRBD1 or TRBD2 (5 bases each). This CDR3 contains 15 residues. Germline CDR1 reads SGHTA; CDR2 reads FQGNSA. V lost 4 bases and J 5 bases, leaving 17 bases between the germline ends. The full variable domain, its missing parts supplied by reference TRBV7-2 and TRBJ2-5, is GAGVSQSPSNKVTEKGKDVELRCDPISGHTALYWYRQSLGQGLEFLIYFQGNSAPDKSGLPSDRFSAERTGGSVSTLTIQRTQQEDSAVYLCASSYKGGGRETQYFGPGTRLLVL.

J is TRBJ2-1 and V is TRBV5-6; possible D gene TRBD2, 6 bases. Trimming cost V 0 bases and J 0 bases, with 10 bases left between them. Germline V gives CDR1 SGHDT, CDR2 YYEEEE. The CDR3 has 16 amino acids. The CDR3 sequence is CASSLVAGSSYNEQFF. The CDR3 nucleotides are TGTGCCAGCAGCTTGGTCGCGGGGAGCTCCTACAATGAGCAGTTCTTC. Supplemented by reference TRBV5-6 and TRBJ2-1, the full variable domain reads DAGVTQSPTHLIKTRGQQVTLRCSPKSGHDTVSWYQQALGQGPQFIFQYYEEEERQRGNFPDRFSGHQFPNYSSELNVNALLLGDSALYLCASSLVAGSSYNEQFFGPGTRLTVL.

This clone was observed a single time. V and J are TRBV4-3 and TRBJ1-4; the D is unclear. The germline V gene encodes CDR1 LGHNA and CDR2 YSLEER. Deletions cut 4 bases from V and 8 bases from J, with 14 bases between. The length of the CDR3 is 14 residues. The CDR3 reads CASSPQGIAEKLFF. Written as DNA, the CDR3 is TGCGCCAGCAGCCCCCAAGGTATTGCGGAAAAACTGTTTTTT.

The J gene is TRBJ2-1, the V gene TRBV27; tentatively, D is TRBD2 (6 bases). In germline, CDR1 is MNHEY, CDR2 SMNVEV (reference sequence). CDR3 length: 14 residues. The V end was cut by 6 bases, the J end by 7 bases, with 16 bases between. The CDR3 region is CASRAGLPGNEQFF. CDR3 in DNA: TGTGCCAGCAGGGCGGGACTCCCAGGGAATGAGCAGTTCTTC.

This sequence joins TRBV6-5 and TRBJ1-2, with a weak D call TRBD1 (6 bases). Germline CDR1 is MNHEY and CDR2 is SVGAGI. The CDR3 runs 16 residues. V gave up 0 bases and J gave up 4 bases, with 15 bases separating them. CDR3 in DNA: TGTGCCAGCAGTTACTCTACCCAGGGGCGCGGCTATGGCTACACCTTC. Translated: CASSYSTQGRGYGYTF.

The genes are TRBV6-5 and TRBJ2-6, with D hard to call. V lost 4 bases and J lost 2, with 9 bases in between. This CDR3 is 15 amino acids long. CDR1 and CDR2 from the germline V gene are MNHEY and SVGAGI. CDR3 sequence (DNA): TGTGCCAGCAGTTTCGAACTGGCTGGGGCCAACGTCCTGACTTTC. This translates into CASSFELAGANVLTF.

This clone appeared a few times. The chain employs TRBV28 and TRBJ2-7; D is unresolved. Looked up from germline, CDR1 is MDHEN and CDR2 is SYDVKM. With 5 bases removed from V and 7 bases from J, the gap between germline ends came to 12 bases. The CDR3 contains 12 residues. The chain's CDR3 is CASSPSVVEQYF. In DNA form, the CDR3 reads TGTGCCAGCAGTCCTTCAGTGGTAGAGCAGTACTTC.

The gene calls are TRBV6-1 and TRBJ2-1; 7 bases line up with TRBD2. The CDR3 consists of 15 residues. V was clipped by 2 bases and J by 6 bases; unmatched bases: 7. Germline V gene lookup returns CDR1 MNHNS and CDR2 SASEGT. The CDR3 sequence: CASSEQGTILNEQFF. The CDR3, as DNA: TGTGCCAGCAGTGAACAAGGGACTATACTCAATGAGCAGTTCTTC.

This clone was observed a handful of times. V and J are TRBV7-6 and TRBJ1-2; 7 bases are shared with TRBD1. V trimming: 5 bases; J trimming: 8 bases; junction bases outside the gene matches: 14. The germline gives CDR1 SGHVS, CDR2 FNYEAQ. The CDR3 consists of 15 residues. The CDR3 loop reads CASSPGTDWTTGYTF. DNA for the CDR3: TGTGCCAGCAGCCCAGGGACAGATTGGACGACGGGCTACACCTTC.

This chain links TRBV5-1 with TRBJ2-5, with 10 bases that match TRBD2. This CDR3 is 14 amino acids long. Trimming took 2 bases from V and 3 from J; bases not matched to a gene: 1. Germline CDR1 SGHRS, CDR2 YFSETQ. CDR3 sequence: CASSFLAGEETQYF. The CDR3 bases are TGCGCCAGCAGCTTTCTAGCGGGGGAAGAGACCCAGTACTTC. Full variable domain (remainder filled in from reference TRBV5-1 and TRBJ2-5): KAGVTQTPRYLIKTRGQQVTLSCSPISGHRSVSWYQQTPGQGLQFLFEYFSETQRNKGNFPGRFSGRQFSNSRSEMNVSTLELGDSALYLCASSFLAGEETQYFGPGTRLLVL.

The chain employs TRBV19 and TRBJ2-1, with D possibly TRBD2 on 6 matching bases. V lost 0 bases to trimming and J lost 6 bases, with 15 bases between them. The germline V gene encodes CDR1 LNHDA and CDR2 SQIVND (reference sequence). The CDR3 is made up of 16 amino acids. The CDR3 bases are TGTGCCAGTAGTATAGAGGGGACTCGGAGGGTCAATGAGCAGTTCTTC. Its translation is CASSIEGTRRVNEQFF.

As DNA, the CDR3 is TGTGCCAGCAGTGTTTTCGGGGCGGGGGAGCAGTACTTC. The encoded protein is CASSVFGAGEQYF. V is TRBV6-1 and J is TRBJ2-7; perhaps TRBD2 as D (6 bases). The germline V and J ends were trimmed by 4 bases and 7 bases, with 14 bases remaining between them. This CDR3 has 13 amino acids. Germline-derived CDR1 and CDR2 are MNHNS and SASEGT.

The V call is TRBV19, the J call TRBJ1-3; D perhaps matches TRBD1 (6 bases). Germline CDR1 and CDR2: LNHDA and SQIVND (reference sequence). This CDR3 comprises 17 residues. V was trimmed by 5 bases and J by 0 bases, leaving 17 bases between them. Here the CDR3 reads CASSSTPLGGSGNTIYF. DNA for the CDR3: TGTGCCAGTAGTTCGACCCCGCTAGGGGGCTCTGGAAACACCATATATTTT. Full variable domain (outside the CDR3, taken from reference TRBV19 and TRBJ1-3): DGGITQSPKYLFRKEGQNVTLSCEQNLNHDAMYWYRQDPGQGLRLIYYSQIVNDFQKGDIAEGYSVSREKKESFPLTVTSAQKNPTAFYLCASSSTPLGGSGNTIYFGEGSWLTVV.